The TCR beta chain under discussion was sequenced for a study of OX40 agonist ivuxolimab in advanced cancers. Study observations and caveats: The study found that CD8+ T cells averaged more expanded clones than CD4+. What antigens the expanded peripheral T cells recognized was never established.

Concerning this clone: What it binds is not known.

TCRdb keeps only in-frame clones here, not all; method: immunoSEQ multiplex PCR. This table holds 40,000 to 45,000 clones, approximately 86% found once. Anyone with autoimmune disease history or systemic immunosuppression was excluded. This TCR was sampled from an adult with an advanced solid tumor such as melanoma, head and neck, liver or kidney cancer. Specimen: CD4+ or CD8+ T cells sorted from blood, collected in a trial of the OX40 agonist ivuxolimab.

The DNA of the CDR3 is TGTGCCAGCGGAGATGGTGCGGGAACCTACGAGCAGTACTTC. This gives the protein CASGDGAGTYEQYF. V gene TRBV9 combines with J gene TRBJ2-7, with a possible D match to TRBD2 (6 bases). The germline CDR1 and CDR2 sequences are SGDLS and YYNGEE. Trimming stripped 7 bases from V and 2 bases from J, with 16 bases between. This CDR3 has 14 residues.